This TCR beta chain stems from a study of shared clonotypes between healthy human individuals (dated by TCRdb to 2020 to 2021). Looking at the study overall: The cohort comprised a couple of women and three men aged 18 to 49 years. Leukapheresis yielded between about 0.85 and 10 billion PBMCs per donor. For each donor, CD4 naive and CD4 memory were each run on three plates, CD8 naive on two plates, and CD8 memory on one plate. To estimate repertoire size and how much clonotype sharing occurs between individuals, the study deeply sequenced the blood TCR repertoires of about five healthy adults. To increase sequencing depth and limit assay-specific biases, TCR repertoire library preparation and sequencing were carried out by different laboratories using diverse techniques. The full study reports these points: Sampling was restricted to blood, and TCR repertoires in tissues likely differ from the TCR repertoires found in blood. Pairwise subsampling led to the expectation that sequencing depth would affect the degree of clonotype sharing among donors. Naive subsets generally had larger estimated clonotype richness than memory subsets did. Across several donors, 5% to 6% of naive CD4, roughly 3.8% of naive CD8, under 2.5% of memory CD4, and approximately 0.42% of memory CD8 clonotypes were shared. The genetic and exposure-history diversity represented was limited by the small number of donors. Clonotypes shared by all four sorted-subset donors showed higher generation probabilities than non-shared clonotypes. Incomplete sequencing was indicated by rarefaction of sorted-subset datasets, despite the large sequencing depth.

The CDR3 measures 16 amino acids from cysteine to phenylalanine. The DNA shown is the 48-base CDR3, in frame from base 1. V lost 0 bases and J lost 1 base; the stretch between them is 9 bases long. In the germline V gene, CDR1 corresponds to KGHSH and CDR2 to LQKENI. As concerns this clone: No antigen is known for it. No much larger clone is present one base from it, and per-base qualities are unavailable.

Using the deep immunoSEQ assay, TCR CDR3 regions were amplified from genomic DNA by multiplex PCR. Extracted genomic DNA from each cell subset was spread evenly across all wells of several immunoSEQ 96-well plates, with each plate serving as a replicate. For sorted subsets, around 200 ng genomic DNA, equal to 30,000 or so T cell genomes, was loaded into each replicate PCR. Purified libraries were quantified with a Qubit 3.0 fluorometer, sized on a Bioanalyzer 2100, and re-quantified with the KAPA Library Quantification kit. A separate single-read 150-cycle Illumina NextSeq 550 flow cell was used to sequence each immunoSEQ 96-well plate. Per the source publication's procedure: Because the immunoSEQ output held only junctional sequences and lacked quality scores, the filtering could not match the filtering applied to full-length reads. Sequences were annotated with PyIR, a Python wrapper for IgBLAST v1.9, and V/J genes and CDR3 were assigned using IMGT germline references. Any read was removed if the V/J assignment was weak (E-value above 1e-6), the CDR3 was missing, or the read contained stop codons, out-of-frame junctions, or ambiguous translated residues. V3J clonotypes were defined as sequences sharing the same inferred V gene, J gene, and CDR3 amino acid sequence. The percentage overlap between two repertoires was calculated by dividing the number of shared unique clonotypes by the size of the smaller repertoire. Three approaches were used to assess repertoire richness: RTK rarefaction, the Chao1 estimator, and Recon v2.1 estimates of unobserved clonotypes. Generation probabilities for all TCRbeta clonotypes obtained by the gDNA method from a handful of donors were computed using OLGA. This immuneACCESS table, as held by TCRdb, lists in-frame sequences with V and J called but not all clones. Of the missing ones, under half trace to an unresolved V gene in checked studies; the others have no known cause. That table furnishes V, J and clone size, whereas the DNA furnished D and trimming. In all, the sample holds around 640,000 clones, and approximately 96% of those were seen once. Roughly 0.1% of the sample rests with the top ten.

For the CD8 naive samples, CD45RO-negative cells were positively selected for CCR7, yielding a CD45RA+CCR7+ population from which TemRA cells were excluded. Healthy HIV-negative adults with no recently reported acute infections or vaccinations were included as donors. All donors were Caucasian adults living in Nashville, Tennessee, USA. After blood collection by leukapheresis, PBMCs were isolated using Ficoll-Histopaque density gradient centrifugation and then cryopreserved in the vapor phase of liquid nitrogen. Purity and quantity of every magnetically sorted T cell population were checked by analytical flow cytometry. Genomic DNA was isolated from every sorted fraction and measured by UV absorbance on a Nanodrop 2000c.

This receptor was identified in a woman in her twenties or thirties in good health. The chain joins TRBV18 to TRBJ2-2, with a tentative D gene TRBD2 over 6 matching bases. The sequencing input was naive CD8+ T cells sorted from blood. Read against the paper, the sample's cell subset or site label means: CD45RA+CCR7+. The DNA reads as follows: TGTGCCAGCTCACCACCGTGGCGGGAGAACACCGGGGAGCTGTTTTTT. This gives the protein CASSPPWRENTGELFF. When the CDR3 is completed using the reference TRBV18 and TRBJ2-2 genes on either side, the full variable domain is NAGVMQNPRHLVRRRGQEARLRCSPMKGHSHVYWYRQLPEEGLKFMVYLQKENIIDESGMPKERFSAEFPKEGPSILRIQQVVRGDSAAYFCASSPPWRENTGELFFGEGSRLTVL.